Shown below are 21 T cell receptor beta chains from a single sample sequenced in a study of blood T cell repertoires in COVID-19. The protocol was immunoSEQ multiplex PCR, while the TCRdb copy is restricted to in-frame clones and leaves out a portion. The table has thousands of clones, 84% seen once. The sample comprised peripheral blood. These TCRs come from a human donor in a cohort sampled during active COVID-19.

CDR3 sequence: CASSETAYSNQPQHF. The CDR3 nucleotides are TGTGCCAGCAGCGAGACAGCGTATAGCAATCAGCCCCAGCATTTT. This sequence joins TRBV6-5 and TRBJ1-5, with D tentatively TRBD1 (5 bases). Germline V gene data show CDR1 as MNHEY and CDR2 as SVGAGI. The V gene lost 6 bases and the J gene lost 0 bases, with 12 bases spanning the gap. This CDR3 is 15 amino acids long.

This chain connects TRBV6-2 or TRBV6-3 to TRBJ2-2; D is perhaps TRBD2 (5 bases). The CDR3 runs to 16 residues. Germline V lookup: CDR1 MNHEY, CDR2 SVGEGT. Trimming stripped 5 bases from V and 1 base from J, with 14 bases between. In nucleotides, the CDR3 is TGTGCCAGCAGTCCCTGGGCCAGCGGGAACACCGGGGAGCTGTTTTTT. It translates to CASSPWASGNTGELFF.

The gene calls are TRBV5-1 and TRBJ1-1; D uncertain. Germline V gene data show CDR1 as SGHRS and CDR2 as YFSETQ. The length of the CDR3 is 13 residues. V gave up 1 base and J gave up 7 bases, with 11 bases separating them. In DNA form, the CDR3 reads TGCGCCAGCAGCTTGAGTGGGCAGATTGAAGCTTTCTTT. It specifies CASSLSGQIEAFF.

The chain links TRBV6-6 to TRBJ2-2; D not certain. The CDR3 loop spans 18 amino acids. V gave up 5 bases and J gave up 1 base, with 20 bases separating them. Germline V gene sequence: CDR1 MNHNY, CDR2 SVGAGI (reference sequence). CDR3 amino acids: CASSPRPRTTLNTGELFF. CDR3 in DNA: TGTGCCAGCAGTCCCCGGCCAAGAACGACACTGAACACCGGGGAGCTGTTTTTT.

V gene TRBV10-2 combines with J gene TRBJ2-1; a weak D match, TRBD2 (5 bases). Trimming left V 0 bases short and J 8 bases short, with 17 bases between. Germline V gene lookup returns CDR1 WSHSY and CDR2 SAAADI. The CDR3 loop spans 16 amino acids. The CDR3 DNA reads TGCGCCAGCAGTGAGTCGAAGGTCGCCGGAGGCGATGAGCAGTTCTTC. It codes for CASSESKVAGGDEQFF.

For the CDR3, the DNA is TGCGCCAGCAGCCAAGATTTTGTTAGCCCTGGTGTCAATGAGCAGTTCTTC. Translating it yields CASSQDFVSPGVNEQFF. The rearrangement uses TRBV4-1 and TRBJ2-1; unclear D gene. Trimming removed 0 bases at V and 6 bases at J, with 18 bases between. Germline V gene lookup returns CDR1 MGHRA and CDR2 YSYEKL. This CDR3 is 17 amino acids long.

V and J are TRBV18 and TRBJ1-5; perhaps TRBD1 as D (6 bases). Germline CDR1 is KGHSH and CDR2 is LQKENI. The length of the CDR3 is 13 residues. The germline V and J ends were trimmed by 3 bases and 6 bases, with 9 bases remaining between them. The CDR3 sequence is CASSPKQGQPQHF. CDR3 nucleotide sequence: TGTGCCAGCTCACCCAAACAGGGTCAGCCCCAGCATTTT.

The CDR3 sequence: CASSLFRGMGNQPQHF. CDR3 nucleotides: TGTGCCAGCAGCTTGTTTCGGGGTATGGGCAATCAGCCCCAGCATTTT. The chain uses TRBV7-2 and TRBJ1-5; no clear D gene. The ends were cut back, 3 bases at V and 2 bases at J, with 14 bases in the middle. The germline V gene has CDR1 SGHTA and CDR2 FQGNSA. The CDR3 is made up of 16 amino acids.

V is TRBV7-8 and J is TRBJ2-7; 7 bases map to TRBD1. V was pared by 5 bases and J by 6 bases, with 10 bases of the junction left unmatched. The germline gives CDR1 SGHVS, CDR2 FQNEAQ. The CDR3 totals 14 residues. CDR3 nucleotide sequence: TGTGCCAGCAGCCCGTACGACAGGGTGCGCGAGCAGTACGTC. This gives the protein CASSPYDRVREQYV.

This chain links TRBV19 with TRBJ2-5; 13 nucleotides align to TRBD2. The CDR3 loop spans 14 amino acids. In germline, CDR1 is LNHDA, CDR2 SQIVND (reference sequence). The J segment lost 5 bases and the V segment lost 8 bases, leaving 5 bases of the junction unmatched. CDR3 in amino acids: CASPRLAGGETQYF. For the CDR3, the DNA is TGTGCCAGTCCTAGACTAGCGGGGGGTGAGACCCAGTACTTC.

This rearrangement joins TRBV7-9 to TRBJ2-1; TRBD2 matches at 10 bases. Per germline, CDR1 SEHNR and CDR2 FQNEAQ (reference sequence). Trimming at V came to 5 bases and at J to 8 bases, leaving 12 bases not matched to a gene. The CDR3 has 16 amino acids. CDR3 bases: TGTGCCAGCAGCCCTCCTCTAGCGGGAGAGATTCATGAGCAGTTCTTC. Translating gives CASSPPLAGEIHEQFF.

The rearrangement joins TRBV3-1 (or the pseudogene TRBV3-2) to TRBJ2-7; tentative D call: TRBD1 (6 bases). The germline V gene encodes CDR1 LGHDT and CDR2 YNNKEL (reference sequence). V was trimmed by 0 bases and J by 2 bases, leaving 14 bases between them. This CDR3 region has 16 residues. The CDR3 nucleotides read TGTGCCAGCAGCCAAGATTGGGGGCAGGTACCCTACGAGCAGTACTTC. Translating gives CASSQDWGQVPYEQYF.

The chain recombines TRBV12-3 or TRBV12-4 with TRBJ2-1, with a tentative D call TRBD2 (6 bases). There are 12 residues in the CDR3. Trimming removed 6 bases from V and 9 bases from J, with 12 bases in between. As DNA, the CDR3 is TGTGCCAGCAGCCCGGACTATCTTGAGCAGTTCTTC. Its protein product is CASSPDYLEQFF.

V usage is TRBV9 and J usage is TRBJ2-1; a possible D gene is TRBD2 (5 bases). V was pared by 0 bases and J by 0 bases, with 10 bases between. This CDR3 comprises 16 residues. CDR1 is SGDLS, CDR2 YYNGEE, per germline. The CDR3 nucleotides read TGTGCCAGCAGCGTAGCGGGATTCAGCTCCTACAATGAGCAGTTCTTC. Translated: CASSVAGFSSYNEQFF.

The chain is built from TRBV2 and TRBJ1-5; D is perhaps TRBD1 (6 bases). Germline V gene lookup returns CDR1 SNHLY and CDR2 FYNNEI. Trimming pared 6 bases from V and 6 bases from J, leaving 18 bases between. The CDR3 runs 15 residues. The CDR3 coding sequence is TGTGCCAGCAGCGCGGGGGCAGGGGCTGGTCAGCCCCAGCATTTT. Translated, it gives CASSAGAGAGQPQHF. The whole variable domain, filled in from reference TRBV2 and TRBJ1-5, reads EPEVTQTPSHQVTQMGQEVILRCVPISNHLYFYWYRQILGQKVEFLVSFYNNEISEKSEIFDDQFSVERPDGSNFTLKIRSTKLEDSAMYFCASSAGAGAGQPQHFGDGTRLSIL.

J is TRBJ1-2 and V is TRBV6-1, with D perhaps TRBD1 (6 bases). V was shortened by 3 bases and J by 9 bases, with 14 bases between the two germline ends. The CDR3 runs to 13 residues. The germline CDR1 and CDR2 sequences are MNHNS and SASEGT. The CDR3 DNA follows: TGTGCCAGCAGTGATATACAGGGTTATCGCTACACCTTC. It encodes CASSDIQGYRYTF.

This chain connects TRBV30 to TRBJ2-1; D is undetermined. The V gene's germline CDR1 is GTSNPN and CDR2 SVGIG (reference sequence). The CDR3 extends over 14 amino acids. Trimming removed 0 bases at V and 7 bases at J, with 13 bases between. The CDR3, as DNA: TGTGCCTGGAGTGTAGAGCTGGGCCGAAATGAGCAGTTCTTC. It codes for CAWSVELGRNEQFF. Based on the CDR3 plus reference TRBV30 and TRBJ2-1, the full variable domain is SQTIHQWPATLVQPVGSPLSLECTVEGTSNPNLYWYRQAAGRGLQLLFYSVGIGQISSEVPQNLSASRPQDRQFILSSKKLLLSDSGFYLCAWSVELGRNEQFFGPGTRLTVL.

This chain joins TRBV18 and TRBJ2-3; 10 bases are a match to TRBD1. Germline V gene data show CDR1 as KGHSH and CDR2 as LQKENI. CDR3 length: 17 residues. V shed 2 bases, J shed 1 base, and the junction held 6 bases outside the gene matches. Here the CDR3 DNA reads TGTGCCAGCTCACCAATTATAGACAGGGGGCGCACAGATACGCAGTATTTT. Residues: CASSPIIDRGRTDTQYF.

The chain couples TRBV7-3 to TRBJ2-2, with 7 bases that match TRBD2. Germline values: CDR1 SGHTA, CDR2 FQGTGA. The CDR3 spans 15 residues. The trim removed 4 bases at V and 0 bases at J, leaving 2 bases unmatched. The CDR3 coding sequence is TGTGCCAGCAGCTCCGGACTAGCGAACACCGGGGAGCTGTTTTTT. Protein: CASSSGLANTGELFF. The whole variable domain, remainder taken from reference TRBV7-3 and TRBJ2-2, is GAGVSQTPSNKVTEKGKYVELRCDPISGHTALYWYRQSLGQGPEFLIYFQGTGAADDSGLPNDRFFAVRPEGSVSTLKIQRTERGDSAVYLCASSSGLANTGELFFGEGSRLTVL.

This clone was detected a few times. This chain links TRBV9 with TRBJ2-2; 7 nucleotides agree with TRBD2. After removal of 6 bases from V and 1 base from J, the junction contained 3 bases not matched to a gene. CDR1 and CDR2 from the germline V gene are SGDLS and YYNGEE. The CDR3 spans 14 residues. CDR3 DNA sequence: TGTGCCAGCAACCCTAGCGGGAACACCGGGGAGCTGTTTTTT. It yields the protein CASNPSGNTGELFF.

The chain combines TRBV7-6 with TRBJ1-5; D remains ambiguous. V was trimmed by 5 bases and J by 6 bases, leaving 8 bases between them. Germline V gene data show CDR1 as SGHVS and CDR2 as FNYEAQ. The CDR3 is 12 residues long. CDR3 region: CASSPLGQPQHF. In nucleotides, the CDR3 is TGTGCCAGCAGCCCGCTCGGTCAGCCCCAGCATTTT.